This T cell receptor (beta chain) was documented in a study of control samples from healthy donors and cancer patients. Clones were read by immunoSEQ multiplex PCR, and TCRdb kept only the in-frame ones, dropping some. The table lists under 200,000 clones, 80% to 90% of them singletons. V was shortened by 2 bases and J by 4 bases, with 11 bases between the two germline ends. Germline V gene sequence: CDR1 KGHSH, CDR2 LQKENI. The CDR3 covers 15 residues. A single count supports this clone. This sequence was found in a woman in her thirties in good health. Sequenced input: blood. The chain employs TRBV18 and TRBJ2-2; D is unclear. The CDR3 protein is CASSPSPAGTGELFF. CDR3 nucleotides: TGTGCCAGCTCACCATCCCCGGCAGGCACCGGGGAGCTGTTTTTT.